The TCR beta chain under discussion was sequenced for a study of cytomegalovirus exposure and HLA in healthy donors. The CDR3 extends over 22 amino acids. V trimming: 6 bases; J trimming: 2 bases; junction bases outside the gene matches: 25. Germline V gene data show CDR1 as LNHDA and CDR2 as SQIVND (reference sequence). Measured with immunoSEQ multiplex PCR; TCRdb has only the in-frame clones, and not every one. The sample lists tens of thousands of clones; just under 95% were seen once. The source is a man aged 18 to 35 in good health and CMV-seronegative. The chain joins TRBV19 to TRBJ2-2; 9 bases line up with TRBD1. Sequencing was done on a sample of PBMCs. The CDR3 bases are TGTGCCAGTAGCCTCCGGGACAGGGTCAAAGTCACGCTTCTAATTAACACCGGGGAGCTGTTTTTT. It yields the protein CASSLRDRVKVTLLINTGELFF.